This TCR beta chain originates from a study of CD8+CD57+ T cells in acquired aplastic anemia. In the study overall: Each DNA sample taken from sorted CD4+ and CD8+ cells came to about 3.2 ug on average. The study, taken as a whole, reports: Simpson's diversity of CD8+ cells was not significantly different in patients compared with controls. Patients and controls shared 25 to 35 CD8+ CDR3 sequences, which appeared highly expressed in patients and within their immunodominant clones.

V was clipped by 5 bases and J by 8 bases, with 8 bases between them. Germline CDR1 reads KGHDR; CDR2 reads SFDVKD. The CDR3 totals 11 residues. Of note for this clonotype: Antigen: not known.

It was patients with CD8+CD57+ cell expansion by flow cytometry who were chosen for sequencing. When blood sampling took place, the patients had received no therapy. The TCR beta profiling, which covered VDJ combination and CDR3 sequence, was carried out using genomic DNA as the template. One entry per CDR3 protein, called by TCRdb with MiXCR from the reads. The sample includes some 170,000 distinct CDR3 sequences, roughly two thirds of them seen just once. The chain recombines TRBV24-1 with TRBJ1-1, with D uncertain. Sequencing was performed on sorted CD4+, CD8+, or CD8+CD57+ T cells (not recorded which) from PBMCs. The source of this sequence is a human donor with aplastic anemia. CDR3 region: CATSAGLEAFF. The CDR3 DNA follows: TGTGCCACCAGTGCGGGCTTAGAAGCTTTCTTT.